This TCR beta chain was retrieved from a study of blood T cell repertoires in COVID-19. This clone was recorded once. The junction had 7 bases not matched to a gene; V was cut back by 7 bases and J by 3 bases. Germline CDR1 and CDR2: MNHNY and SVGAGI (reference sequence). CDR3 size: 15 residues. In the original workflow: Nucleated cell number was recorded as an estimate derived from reference gene primer amplification. Method: immunoSEQ multiplex PCR; TCRdb's copy keeps in-frame clones and lacks some. The DNA was the basis for D and trimming; V, J and clone size are from that table. The data hold about 210,000 clones, with about 83% observed a single time.

The clonotype was recovered from a woman aged 45 to 65 with acute or convalescent COVID-19. The sequenced sample consisted of peripheral blood. The chain carries TRBV6-6 and TRBJ2-1; 9 positions agree with TRBD1. The DNA of the CDR3 is TGTGCCAGCACCTCTTTGGGACAGGGCTACAATGAGCAGTTCTTC. Translating it yields CASTSLGQGYNEQFF.